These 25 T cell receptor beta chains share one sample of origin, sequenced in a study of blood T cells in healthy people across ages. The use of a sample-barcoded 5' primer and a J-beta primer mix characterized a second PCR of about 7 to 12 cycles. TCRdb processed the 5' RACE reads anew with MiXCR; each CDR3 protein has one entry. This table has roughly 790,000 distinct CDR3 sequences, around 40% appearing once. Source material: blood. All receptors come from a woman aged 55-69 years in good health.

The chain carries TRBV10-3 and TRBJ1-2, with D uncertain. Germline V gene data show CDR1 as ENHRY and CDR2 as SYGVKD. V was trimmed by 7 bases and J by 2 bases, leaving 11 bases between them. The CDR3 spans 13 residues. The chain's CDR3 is CAITPIDNYGYTF. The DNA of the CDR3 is TGTGCCATCACTCCGATCGACAACTATGGCTACACCTTC.

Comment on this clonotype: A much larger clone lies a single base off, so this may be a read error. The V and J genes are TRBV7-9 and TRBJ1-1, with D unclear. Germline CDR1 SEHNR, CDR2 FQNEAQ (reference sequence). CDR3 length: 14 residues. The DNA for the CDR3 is TGTACCAGCAGCTCCATTGACTGGGACACTGAAGCTTTCTTT. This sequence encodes CTSSSIDWDTEAFF.

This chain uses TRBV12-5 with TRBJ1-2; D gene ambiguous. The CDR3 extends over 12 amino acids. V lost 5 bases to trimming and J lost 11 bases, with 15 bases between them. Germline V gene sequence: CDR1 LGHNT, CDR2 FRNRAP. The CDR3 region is CASGLDTWGYTF. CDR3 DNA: TGTGCTAGTGGTCTCGACACCTGGGGTTACACCTTC.

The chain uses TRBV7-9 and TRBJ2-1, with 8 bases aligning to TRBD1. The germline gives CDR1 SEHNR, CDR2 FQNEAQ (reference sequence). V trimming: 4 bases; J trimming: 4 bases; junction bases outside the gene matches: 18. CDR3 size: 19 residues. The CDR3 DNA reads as TGTGCCAGCAGCTCCCAACCGGGACAGGTCTGGGGATTTTACAATGAGCAGTTCTTC. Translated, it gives CASSSQPGQVWGFYNEQFF. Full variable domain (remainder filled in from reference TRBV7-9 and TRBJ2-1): DTGVSQNPRHKITKRGQNVTFRCDPISEHNRLYWYRQTLGQGPEFLTYFQNEAQLEKSRLLSDRFSAERPKGSFSTLEIQRTEQGDSAMYLCASSSQPGQVWGFYNEQFFGPGTRLTVL.

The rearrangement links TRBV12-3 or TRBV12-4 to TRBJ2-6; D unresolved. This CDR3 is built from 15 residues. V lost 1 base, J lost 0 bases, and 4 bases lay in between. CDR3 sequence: CASSLGISGANVLTF. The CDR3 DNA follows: TGTGCCAGCAGTTTAGGGATCTCTGGGGCCAACGTCCTGACTTTC.

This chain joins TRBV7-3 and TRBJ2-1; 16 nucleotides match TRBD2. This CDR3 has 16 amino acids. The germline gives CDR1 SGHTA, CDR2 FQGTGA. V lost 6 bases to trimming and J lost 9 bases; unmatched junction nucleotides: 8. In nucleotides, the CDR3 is TGTGCCAGCAGGACACCGGGACTAGCGGGAGGGGGTGAGCAGTTCTTC. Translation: CASRTPGLAGGGEQFF.

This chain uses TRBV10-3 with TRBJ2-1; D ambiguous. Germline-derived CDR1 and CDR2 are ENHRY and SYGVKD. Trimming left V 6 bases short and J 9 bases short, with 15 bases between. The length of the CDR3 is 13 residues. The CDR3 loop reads CAISEGIDGEQFF. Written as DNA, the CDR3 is TGTGCCATCAGCGAAGGTATAGACGGTGAGCAGTTCTTC.

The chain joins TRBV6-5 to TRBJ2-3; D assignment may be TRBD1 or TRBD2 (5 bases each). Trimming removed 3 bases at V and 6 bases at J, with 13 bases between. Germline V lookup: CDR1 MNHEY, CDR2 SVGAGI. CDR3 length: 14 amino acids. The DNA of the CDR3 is TGTGCCAGCAGTTATGTCCCCGGGGCGGATACGCAGTATTTT. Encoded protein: CASSYVPGADTQYF.

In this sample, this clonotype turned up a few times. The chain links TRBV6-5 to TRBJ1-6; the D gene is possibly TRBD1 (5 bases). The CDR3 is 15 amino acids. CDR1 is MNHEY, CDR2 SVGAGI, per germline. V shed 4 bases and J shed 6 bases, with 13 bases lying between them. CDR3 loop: CASSSSGASNSPLHF. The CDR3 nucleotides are TGTGCCAGCAGTTCCTCCGGGGCAAGTAATTCACCCCTCCACTTT.

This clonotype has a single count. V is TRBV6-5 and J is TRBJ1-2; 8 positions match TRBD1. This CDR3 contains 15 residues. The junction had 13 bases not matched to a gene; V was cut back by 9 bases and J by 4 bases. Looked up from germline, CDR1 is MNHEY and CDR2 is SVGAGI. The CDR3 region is CASVASGGAGYGYTF. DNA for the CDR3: TGTGCCAGTGTTGCCTCAGGGGGCGCTGGCTATGGCTACACCTTC.

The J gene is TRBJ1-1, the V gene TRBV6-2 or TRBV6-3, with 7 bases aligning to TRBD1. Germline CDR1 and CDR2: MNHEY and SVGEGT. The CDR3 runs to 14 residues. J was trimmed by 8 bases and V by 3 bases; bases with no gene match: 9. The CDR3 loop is CASSYLPRDREAFF. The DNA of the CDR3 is TGTGCCAGCAGTTATCTCCCCCGGGACAGAGAAGCTTTCTTT.

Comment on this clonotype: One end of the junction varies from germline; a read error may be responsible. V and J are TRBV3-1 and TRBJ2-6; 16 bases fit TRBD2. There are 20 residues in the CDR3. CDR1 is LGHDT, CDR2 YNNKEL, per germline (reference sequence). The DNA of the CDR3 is TGTGCCAGCAGCCAAGAGGGACTAGCGGGAGGGCCAACTGGGGCCAACGCCCTGACTTTC. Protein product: CASSQEGLAGGPTGANALTF.

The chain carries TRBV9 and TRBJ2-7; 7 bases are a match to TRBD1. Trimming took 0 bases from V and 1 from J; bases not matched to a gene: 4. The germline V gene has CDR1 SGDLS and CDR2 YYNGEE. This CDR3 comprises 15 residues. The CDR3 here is CASSVGGTDSYEQYF. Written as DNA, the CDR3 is TGTGCCAGCAGCGTAGGGGGGACAGATTCCTACGAGCAGTACTTC.

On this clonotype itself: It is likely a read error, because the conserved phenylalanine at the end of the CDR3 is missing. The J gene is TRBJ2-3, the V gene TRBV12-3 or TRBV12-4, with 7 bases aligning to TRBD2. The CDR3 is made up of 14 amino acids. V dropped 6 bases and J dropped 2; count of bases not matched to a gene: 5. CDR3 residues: CASRYSGNTDTQYL. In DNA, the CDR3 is TGTGCCAGCAGATACAGCGGGAACACAGATACGCAGTATCTT.

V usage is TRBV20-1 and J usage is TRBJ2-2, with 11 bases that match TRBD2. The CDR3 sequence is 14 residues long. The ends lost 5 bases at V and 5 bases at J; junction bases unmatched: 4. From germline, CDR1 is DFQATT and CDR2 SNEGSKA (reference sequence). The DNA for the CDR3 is TGCAGTGCTGCAACTAGCGGGGGAACCGGGGAGCTGTTTTTT. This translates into CSAATSGGTGELFF.

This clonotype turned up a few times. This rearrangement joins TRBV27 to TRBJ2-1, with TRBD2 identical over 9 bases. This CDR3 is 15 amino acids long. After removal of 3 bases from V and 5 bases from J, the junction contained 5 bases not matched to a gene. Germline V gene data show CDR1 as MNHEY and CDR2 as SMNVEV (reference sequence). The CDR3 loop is CASSFWLAGNNEQFF. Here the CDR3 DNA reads TGTGCCAGCAGTTTTTGGCTAGCGGGGAACAATGAGCAGTTCTTC.

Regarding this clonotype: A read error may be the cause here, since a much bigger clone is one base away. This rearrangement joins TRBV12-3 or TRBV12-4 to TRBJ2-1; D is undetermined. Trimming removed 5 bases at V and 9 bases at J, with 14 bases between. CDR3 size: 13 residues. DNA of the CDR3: TGTGCCAGCAGTGTAGAAAAGTGGGGTGAGCAGTTCTTC. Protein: CASSVEKWGEQFF.

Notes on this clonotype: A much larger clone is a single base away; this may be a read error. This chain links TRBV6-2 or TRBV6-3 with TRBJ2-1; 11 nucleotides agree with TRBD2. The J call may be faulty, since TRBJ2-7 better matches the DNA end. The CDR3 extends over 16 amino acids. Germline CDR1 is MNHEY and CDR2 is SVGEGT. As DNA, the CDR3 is TGTGCCAGCAGACTAGCGGGAGTAGGCACCTACAATGAGCAGTACTTC. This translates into CASRLAGVGTYNEQYF.

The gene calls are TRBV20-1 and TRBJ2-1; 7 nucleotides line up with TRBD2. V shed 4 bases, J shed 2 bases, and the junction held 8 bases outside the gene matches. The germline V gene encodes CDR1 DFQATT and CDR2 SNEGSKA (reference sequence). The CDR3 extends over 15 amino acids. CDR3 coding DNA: TGCAGTGCTAATCATGGGCGGGGGACCTACAATGAGCAGTTCTTC. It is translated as CSANHGRGTYNEQFF.

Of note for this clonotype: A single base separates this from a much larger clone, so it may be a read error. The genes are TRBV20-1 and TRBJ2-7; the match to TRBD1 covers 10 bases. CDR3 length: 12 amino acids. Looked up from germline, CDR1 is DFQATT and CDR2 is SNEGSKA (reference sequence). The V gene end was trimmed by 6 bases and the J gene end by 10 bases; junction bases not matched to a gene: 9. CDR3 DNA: TGCAGTGCCCTGGACAGGGGGGAGGCCCAGTACTTC. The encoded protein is CSALDRGEAQYF.

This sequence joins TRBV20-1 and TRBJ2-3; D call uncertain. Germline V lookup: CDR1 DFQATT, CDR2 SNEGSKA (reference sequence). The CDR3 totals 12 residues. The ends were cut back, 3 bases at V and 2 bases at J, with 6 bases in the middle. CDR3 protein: CSARAITDTQYF. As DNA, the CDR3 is TGCAGTGCTAGGGCTATCACAGATACGCAGTATTTT.

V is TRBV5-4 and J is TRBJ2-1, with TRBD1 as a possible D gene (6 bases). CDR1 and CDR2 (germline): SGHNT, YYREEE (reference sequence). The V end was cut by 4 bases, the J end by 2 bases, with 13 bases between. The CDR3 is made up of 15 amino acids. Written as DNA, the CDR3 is TGTGCCAGCAGCGCCAGGGGCCTCACCTACAATGAGCAGTTCTTC. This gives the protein CASSARGLTYNEQFF.

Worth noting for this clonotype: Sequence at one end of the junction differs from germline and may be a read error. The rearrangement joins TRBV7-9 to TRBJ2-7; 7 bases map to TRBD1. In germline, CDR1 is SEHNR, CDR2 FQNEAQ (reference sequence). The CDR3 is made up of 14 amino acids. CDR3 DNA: TGTGCCAGCAGCTTAACAGGGGTAGACTACGGGCAGTACTTC. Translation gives CASSLTGVDYGQYF.

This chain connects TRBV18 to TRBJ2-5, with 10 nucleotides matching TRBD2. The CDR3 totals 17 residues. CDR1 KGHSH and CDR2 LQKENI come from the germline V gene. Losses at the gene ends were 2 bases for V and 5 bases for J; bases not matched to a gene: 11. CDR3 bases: TGTGCCAGCTCACCAAGGGCTAGCGGGAGTGGAATGGAGACCCAGTACTTC. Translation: CASSPRASGSGMETQYF.

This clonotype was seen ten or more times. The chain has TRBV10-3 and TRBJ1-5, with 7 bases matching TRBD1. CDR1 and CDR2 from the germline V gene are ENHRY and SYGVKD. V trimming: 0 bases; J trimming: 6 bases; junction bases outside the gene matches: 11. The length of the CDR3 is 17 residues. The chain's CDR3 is CAISESLKQGIRQPQHF. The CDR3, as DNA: TGTGCCATCAGTGAGTCCCTTAAACAGGGGATACGTCAGCCCCAGCATTTT.